One and the same sample provided the 18 T cell receptor beta chains below, sequenced in a study of T-cell reconstitution after alpha-beta-depleted transplantation in children. Unique molecular identifiers were incorporated into the prepared TCRbeta library. In TCRdb, the PCR reads were re-called with MiXCR into one record per CDR3 protein. Among 200,000 to 300,000 distinct CDR3 sequences listed, under 30% were seen once. The specimen was PBMCs, collected before TCRalphabeta/CD19-depleted stem cell transplant. The receptors stem from a girl aged 2-10 years with Fanconi anemia, due to receive a stem cell transplant.

Only a few counts were recorded for this clonotype. V usage is TRBV6-5 and J usage is TRBJ2-1; possibly TRBD1 for D (8 bases). The CDR3 length is 15 residues. The germline V gene encodes CDR1 MNHEY and CDR2 SVGAGI. With 0 bases removed from V and 6 bases from J, the gap between germline ends came to 12 bases. The CDR3 nucleotides read TGTGCCAGCAGTTACTCAACAGGGGGGGGCAATGAGCAGTTCTTC. Translated, it gives CASSYSTGGGNEQFF.

Ten or more counts support this clonotype. The chain recombines TRBV4-2 with TRBJ2-5, with D unresolved. The CDR3 is 12 residues long. Germline lookup yields CDR1 LGHNA and CDR2 YNFKEQ. V dropped 1 base and J dropped 4 bases, with 4 bases sitting between them. CDR3 DNA sequence: TGTGCCAGCAGCCAAGTGTCAGAGACCCAGTACTTC. Its translation: CASSQVSETQYF.

This clonotype was seen a handful of times. The V gene is TRBV12-3 or TRBV12-4, the J gene TRBJ1-5, with D unresolved. CDR3 length: 14 amino acids. The V end lost 1 base, the J end lost 7 bases, and 11 bases lay between the germline ends. This CDR3 is CASSLGPGRQPQHF. The DNA for the CDR3 is TGTGCCAGCAGTTTAGGTCCGGGCAGACAGCCCCAGCATTTT.

A few counts support this clonotype. The chain couples TRBV20-1 to TRBJ2-1; a possible D gene is TRBD1 (6 bases). CDR1 is DFQATT and CDR2 is SNEGSKA in the germline V gene (reference sequence). Deletions cut 1 base from V and 8 bases from J, with 15 bases between. This CDR3 has 14 residues. In DNA form, the CDR3 reads TGCAGTGCTAGAGTAGCGAACAGGGTCGATGAGCAGTTCTTC. Protein: CSARVANRVDEQFF.

The V and J genes are TRBV7-3 and TRBJ2-1; 8 bases match TRBD2. The ends lost 4 bases at V and 7 bases at J; junction bases unmatched: 3. Germline CDR1 and CDR2: SGHTA and FQGTGA. The CDR3 spans 13 residues. This CDR3 reads CASSSSSGNEQFF. In DNA form, the CDR3 reads TGTGCCAGCAGCTCTTCTAGCGGGAATGAGCAGTTCTTC.

J is TRBJ2-1 and V is TRBV11-2, with D possibly matching TRBD2 (6 bases). The CDR3 extends over 11 amino acids. V was clipped by 3 bases and J by 12 bases, with 9 bases between them. Germline CDR1 is SGHAT and CDR2 is FQNNGV. Here the CDR3 reads CASSFMGGQFF. CDR3 nucleotides: TGTGCCAGCAGCTTCATGGGGGGGCAGTTCTTC.

This chain links TRBV12-3 or TRBV12-4 with TRBJ2-7; 10 bases match TRBD1. With 5 bases clipped from V and 4 bases from J, the junction kept 5 bases outside the gene matches. The CDR3 is made up of 14 amino acids. The CDR3 nucleotides are TGTGCCAGCAGTCCGACAGGGGGCCATTACGAGCAGTACTTC. Translated, it gives CASSPTGGHYEQYF.

In nucleotides, the CDR3 is TGCAGCGTTGCGGGACCCACCTTGGAGACCCAGTACTTC. Amino acid sequence: CSVAGPTLETQYF. The chain combines TRBV29-1 with TRBJ2-5; D possibly matches TRBD1 or TRBD2 (5 bases each). V gave up 4 bases and J gave up 5 bases, with 14 bases separating them. The CDR3 is 13 residues long. Germline V gene lookup returns CDR1 SQVTM and CDR2 ANQGSEA.

The chain uses TRBV20-1 and TRBJ1-5, with a possible D match to TRBD1 (5 bases). The length of the CDR3 is 16 residues. From germline, CDR1 is DFQATT and CDR2 SNEGSKA (reference sequence). The V end lost 0 bases, the J end lost 11 bases, and 23 bases lay between the germline ends. The CDR3 loop reads CSARDVWGREPYTQHF. The CDR3 coding sequence is TGCAGTGCTAGAGACGTTTGGGGACGGGAACCTTACACCCAGCATTTT.

This clonotype was counted many times. The CDR3 nucleotides are TGCAGTGCTAGAGTGGCCCAGGGTTGGATGAAGGAGACCCAGTACTTC. It codes for CSARVAQGWMKETQYF. The rearrangement joins TRBV20-1 to TRBJ2-5, with D perhaps matching TRBD1 (5 bases). The CDR3 length is 16 residues. The germline V gene has CDR1 DFQATT and CDR2 SNEGSKA (reference sequence). Trimming shortened V by 1 base and J by 5 bases, and 20 bases separated the two germline ends.

This chain uses TRBV7-3 with TRBJ1-1; D is perhaps TRBD1 (5 bases). Germline V lookup: CDR1 SGHTA, CDR2 FQGTGA. V was cut by 1 base and J by 4 bases, with 10 bases left in between. This CDR3 spans 14 amino acids. The DNA for the CDR3 is TGTGCCAGCAGCTTAAAGGGGTCCCCCACTGAAGCTTTCTTT. As protein: CASSLKGSPTEAFF.

The rearrangement uses TRBV4-2 and TRBJ2-1; TRBD1 matches 7 bases. Germline V lookup: CDR1 LGHNA, CDR2 YNFKEQ. The CDR3 is made up of 15 amino acids. Unmatched junction bases numbered 9, after V lost 10 bases and J lost 0 bases. The CDR3 here is CAMSSGTDSYNEQFF. The DNA for the CDR3 is TGTGCCATGAGCTCCGGGACAGACTCCTACAATGAGCAGTTCTTC.

The sample holds a few counts of this clonotype. The rearrangement joins TRBV12-3 or TRBV12-4 to TRBJ2-2, with no clear D. V was pared by 7 bases and J by 6 bases, with 12 bases between. This CDR3 comprises 13 residues. Written as DNA, the CDR3 is TGTGCCAGCATCAGCACTTTCCCCGGGGAGCTGTTTTTT. It is translated as CASISTFPGELFF.

This clonotype was counted ten times or more. The J gene is TRBJ2-3, the V gene TRBV5-1, with 7 bases that match TRBD2. Germline lookup yields CDR1 SGHRS and CDR2 YFSETQ. J was trimmed by 6 bases and V by 0 bases; bases with no gene match: 10. The CDR3 has 16 residues. DNA of the CDR3: TGCGCCAGCAGCTTGGCCTTCGGGGGGAGTAGCGATACGCAGTATTTT. It specifies CASSLAFGGSSDTQYF.

The table lists this clonotype with many counts. This chain joins TRBV29-1 and TRBJ2-1; possibly TRBD2 for D (5 bases). This CDR3 has 13 residues. V shed 4 bases and J shed 9 bases, with 16 bases lying between them. CDR1 and CDR2 from the germline V gene are SQVTM and ANQGSEA. CDR3 protein: CSVGVTELAEQFF. In DNA, the CDR3 is TGCAGCGTTGGGGTGACTGAGCTAGCTGAGCAGTTCTTC.

This clonotype was counted a few times. The chain combines TRBV11-3 with TRBJ2-1, with D hard to call. Germline CDR1 SGHNT, CDR2 YENEEA. V lost 0 bases to trimming and J lost 6 bases, with 9 bases between them. CDR3 length: 14 residues. CDR3 residues: CASSLDGGINEQFF. For the CDR3, the DNA is TGTGCCAGCAGCTTAGATGGCGGAATCAATGAGCAGTTCTTC.

The V and J genes are TRBV24-1 and TRBJ2-1; 10 bases align to TRBD2. V dropped 3 bases and J dropped 7; count of bases not matched to a gene: 8. CDR1 is KGHDR and CDR2 is SFDVKD in the germline V gene. The CDR3 is 16 amino acids. The CDR3 spells CATSDPASGSGNEQFF. The CDR3 DNA reads TGTGCCACCAGTGATCCTGCTAGCGGGAGCGGAAATGAGCAGTTCTTC.

This clonotype was seen only a few times. The CDR3, as DNA: TGCGCCAGCAGCCACTACCGGGACAGGATATACAATGAGCAGTTCTTC. Translating it yields CASSHYRDRIYNEQFF. The V gene is TRBV4-1, the J gene TRBJ2-1; TRBD1 agrees at 8 bases. With V trimmed by 3 bases and J by 4 bases, 8 bases remained unmatched. Germline V gives CDR1 MGHRA, CDR2 YSYEKL. The CDR3 runs to 16 residues.